The entry below gives a single T cell receptor beta chain sequence along with its context. The junction differs from germline at one of its ends, possibly a read error. Per the original data handling: Reference gene primer amplification gave estimated nucleated cell counts. Sequenced by immunoSEQ multiplex PCR; TCRdb stores in-frame clones only, minus some. V and J calls and clone size are as listed in that table; D and trimming were resolved from the DNA. The sample has over 400,000 clones; 80% to 90% are singletons. The source of the sample is a study of blood T cell repertoires in COVID-19. Across the whole study: Both acute and convalescent COVID-19 samples were obtained from the United States, Italy and Spain. Sources were T cells, B-cell-depleted T cells, or PBMCs; the material itself was cDNA or gDNA.

The germline CDR1 and CDR2 sequences are SSHAT and FNYEAQ (reference sequence). The CDR3 consists of 18 residues. This clonotype originated in a human donor in a cohort sampled during active COVID-19. Sequencing was performed on peripheral blood. The chain has TRBV7-7 and TRBJ2-2; 9 bases are shared with TRBD1. CDR3 residues: CASSPSAGVQGAAGELFF. In DNA form, the CDR3 reads TGTGCTAGCAGCCCCTCGGCAGGGGTACAGGGGGCAGCCGGGGAGCTGTTTTTT. Full variable domain (remainder filled in from reference TRBV7-7 and TRBJ2-2): GAGVSQSPRYKVTKRGQDVTLRCDPISSHATLYWYQQALGQGPEFLTYFNYEAQPDKSGLPSDRFSAERPEGSISTLTIQRTEQRDSAMYRCASSPSAGVQGAAGELFFGEGSRLTVL.